The rows below give T cell receptor beta chains drawn from one sample of a study of cytomegalovirus exposure and HLA in healthy donors. TCRdb's copy holds only in-frame clones and misses some; the assay was immunoSEQ multiplex PCR. Among around 210,000 clones listed, about 77% were seen once. Sequencing was done on a sample of PBMCs. These receptors were collected from a woman aged 25 to 39 in good health and CMV-seronegative. Each CDR3 is given with its conserved first and last residue. Fields, in order: clone size, J gene, V gene, D gene, CDR3 DNA, CDR3 protein. A D gene is named only where the DNA matches it firmly. Where a row states a size, it is once, few, many or the class of an expanded clone; other rows omit it.

.,TRBJ1-5,TRBV2,.,TGTGCCAGCAGTGTAATAAGCAATCAGCCCCAGCATTTT,CASSVISNQPQHF
.,TRBJ1-2,TRBV6-5,.,TGTGCCAGCAGTTACTCAACGGGTAACTATGGCTACACCTTC,CASSYSTGNYGYTF
few,TRBJ1-2,TRBV6-6,TRBD1,TGTGCCAGCAGTTTCGGGACAGAACTCAACTATGGCTACACCTTC,CASSFGTELNYGYTF
.,TRBJ2-6,TRBV18,TRBD2,TGTGCCAGCTCGTTTAGCGGGGGGTTCGGGGCCAACGTCCTGACTTTC,CASSFSGGFGANVLTF
.,TRBJ1-1,TRBV7-9,.,TGTGCCAGCAGCTTAGCGGGCCCTGAAGCTTTCTTT,CASSLAGPEAFF
.,TRBJ1-4,TRBV5-4,TRBD1,TGTGCCAGCAGCCTGGGACAGGGTGGCGAAAAACTGTTTTTT,CASSLGQGGEKLFF
.,TRBJ2-7,TRBV2,.,TGTGCCAGCAGTGAAGACAGAGTATCCTACGAGCAGTACTTC,CASSEDRVSYEQYF
.,TRBJ2-7,TRBV1,.,TGCACCAGCAGGAGGACTAAATACGAGCAGTACTTC,CTSRRTKYEQYF
once,TRBJ2-3,TRBV7-2,TRBD2,TGTGCCAGCAGCGCCCGAGGCGGGAGGGTTGGAGATACGCAGTATTTT,CASSARGGRVGDTQYF
.,TRBJ2-1,TRBV5-1,.,TGCGCCAGCAGCTCCGGACACCCCAGTGAGCAGTTCTTC,CASSSGHPSEQFF
.,TRBJ1-4,TRBV6-6,.,TGTGCCAGCAGTTACGAGAGAGGCCTGTTTTTT,CASSYERGLFF
.,TRBJ1-3,TRBV28,.,TGTGCCAGCGGAAAACAGGACGGCTTCTCTGGAAACACCATATATTTT,CASGKQDGFSGNTIYF
.,TRBJ1-5,TRBV28,.,TGTGCCAGCAACACCAATCAGCCCCAGCATTTT,CASNTNQPQHF
.,TRBJ2-7,TRBV5-1,.,TGCGCCAGCAGCTCGGACGGGGGTTACGAGCAGTACTTC,CASSSDGGYEQYF
.,TRBJ1-4,TRBV6-1,TRBD1,TGTGCCAGCAGTGATCGGGCTTTCCAGGGGGTCAGTGAAAAACTGTTTTTT,CASSDRAFQGVSEKLFF
.,TRBJ2-6,TRBV13,.,TGTGCCAGCAGCTTTTGGGGCTTGCCTGGGGCCAACGTCCTGACTTTC,CASSFWGLPGANVLTF